This TCR beta chain originates from a study of neurological immune-mediated disorders. The cDNA was generated through 5'RACE incorporating 10-nucleotide random UMIs. In each sequencing run, over 180 million TCR-beta sequences were generated from 15-18 subjects. TCRdb recomputed calls from the 5' RACE reads with MiXCR, one row per CDR3 protein. Found here are about 99,000 distinct CDR3 sequences, under 14% of them singletons; the top ten hold approximately 3.3%. This clonotype appeared many times. Its antigen is not known. The germline V gene encodes CDR1 SEHNR and CDR2 FQNEAQ (reference sequence). V lost 1 base to trimming and J lost 4 bases, with 10 bases between them. The CDR3 runs to 15 residues. Study-level results: HTLV-1-associated myelopathy led in TCR clonal expansion, while multiple sclerosis ranked lowest, below healthy controls.

The time point was: longitudinal time-point 3. From 2 million PBMCs stored at -80 C, the unsorted libraries were generated. Sequencing used PBMCs. The chain has TRBV7-9 and TRBJ2-2; D gene ambiguous. The receptor's source is a female donor with HTLV-1-associated myelopathy (HAM/TSP). This CDR3 reads CASSLEGSSTGELFF. The CDR3 DNA reads TGTGCCAGCAGCTTAGAAGGGTCCAGCACCGGGGAGCTGTTTTTT.